Listed here are 4 T cell receptor beta chains from one sample, sequenced in a study of T cells in Graves' hyperthyroidism and ophthalmopathy. The investigators amplified TCR beta CDR3 regions from RNA transcripts. Using the HTBI primer set, a first-round RT-PCR was run on the TCR CDR3. TCRdb processed the multiplex PCR reads anew with MiXCR; each CDR3 protein has one entry. The table shows 350,000 or so distinct CDR3 sequences, with about 18% occurring only once. The material sequenced was blood. The receptors were gathered from a woman aged 45-65 years with Graves' hyperthyroidism.

This clonotype was observed many times. V gene TRBV20-1 combines with J gene TRBJ1-6, with a possible D match to TRBD1 (5 bases). Germline values: CDR1 DFQATT, CDR2 SNEGSKA (reference sequence). This CDR3 is built from 16 residues. The V end lost 3 bases, the J end lost 6 bases, and 18 bases lay between the germline ends. The CDR3 DNA follows: TGCAGTGCTAGTCCGGCGGTTCAGGGTCGTAATTCACCCCTCCACTTT. It yields the protein CSASPAVQGRNSPLHF.

This clonotype has a count of ten or more. The rearrangement joins TRBV3-1 to TRBJ2-3; D is possibly TRBD2 (7 bases). CDR3 length: 17 residues. Germline lookup yields CDR1 LGHDT and CDR2 YNNKEL (reference sequence). V was pared by 0 bases and J by 5 bases, with 18 bases between. The CDR3 DNA reads as TGTGCCAGCAGCCAAGAACGGGCGGGGGCCCCCGGAGATACGCAGTATTTT. Translation: CASSQERAGAPGDTQYF.

This clonotype came up a few times. This chain joins TRBV7-3 and TRBJ2-2, with D uncertain. Germline assignment: CDR1 SGHTA and CDR2 FQGTGA. The CDR3 covers 13 residues. V dropped 3 bases and J dropped 4 bases, with 6 bases sitting between them. The CDR3: CASSFTTTGELFF. The CDR3 region has the DNA TGTGCCAGCAGCTTTACGACCACCGGGGAGCTGTTTTTT.

Only a few counts were recorded for this clonotype. The V gene is TRBV11-2, the J gene TRBJ1-4; 8 bases match TRBD1. CDR3 length: 16 amino acids. The ends lost 5 bases at V and 4 bases at J; junction bases unmatched: 9. CDR1 and CDR2 (germline): SGHAT, FQNNGV. CDR3 in amino acids: CASSPRQGRFNEKLFF. The CDR3 DNA is TGTGCCAGCAGCCCACGACAGGGGAGGTTTAATGAAAAACTGTTTTTT.